The TCR beta chain under discussion was sequenced for a study of identical twins. The CDR3 is made up of 12 amino acids. V was pared by 5 bases and J by 11 bases, with 15 bases between. Germline CDR1 SGHTA, CDR2 FQGNSA. General study results and limits: Cross-sectional statistics underpinned the conclusions; the same donors were not followed. Reduced insertions were recorded for abundant cord blood beta clonotypes, with no such pattern in memory repertoires.

Using its own MiXCR run on the 5' RACE reads, TCRdb lists one record per CDR3 protein. The table lists about 260,000 distinct CDR3 sequences, 5.5% to 7% of them singletons. This clonotype has more than one count but fewer than ten. Its matching antigen is unknown. This sample was shared with a second study, whose subject was yellow fever vaccine responses in identical twins.

This chain uses TRBV7-2 with TRBJ1-1; D is unclear. Sequenced input: memory (CD45RO+) T cells sorted from blood. The clonotype was recovered from a woman between 18 and 29 years old in good health. The DNA for the CDR3 is TGTGCCAGCAGCCTCTCGGGGTTTACGGCTTTCTTT. It codes for CASSLSGFTAFF.